Below are 32 T cell receptor beta chains sequenced from a single sample in a study of CD8+ T cells in alopecia areata. Following extraction, RNA underwent reverse transcription to cDNA, which served as the sequencing template. TCRdb keeps only in-frame clones here, not all; method: immunoSEQ multiplex PCR. The table shows roughly 120,000 clones, with about 54% occurring only once. Treatment given: oral pan-JAK inhibitor, 5-10 mg twice daily. The sequences come from CD8+ T cells sorted from blood, collected at week 4, from a patient treated with tofacitinib. These receptors all stem from a human donor with alopecia areata.

The CDR3, as DNA: TGCGCCAGCAGCCAAGATCGGGGTGGAGGGAGTACTGAAGCTTTCTTT. Encoded protein: CASSQDRGGGSTEAFF. This sequence joins TRBV4-3 and TRBJ1-1, with D uncertain. This CDR3 spans 16 amino acids. Deletions cut 0 bases from V and 5 bases from J, with 16 bases between. Germline CDR1 LGHNA, CDR2 YSLEER.

This chain uses TRBV2 with TRBJ2-1; no firm D call. This CDR3 comprises 15 residues. V lost 8 bases and J lost 2, with 16 bases in between. The V gene's germline CDR1 is SNHLY and CDR2 FYNNEI. The CDR3 spells CASLSEDQTYNEQFF. CDR3 nucleotide sequence: TGTGCCAGCCTGTCGGAAGATCAGACCTACAATGAGCAGTTCTTC.

The chain links TRBV7-9 to TRBJ1-5; TRBD1 matches 12 bases. The CDR3 is made up of 16 amino acids. Trimming removed 8 bases from V and 1 base from J; junction bases left unmatched: 6. CDR1 and CDR2 from the germline V gene are SEHNR and FQNEAQ (reference sequence). The CDR3 here is CASGTGGVGSNQPQHF. The CDR3, as DNA: TGTGCCAGCGGGACAGGGGGCGTCGGGAGCAATCAGCCCCAGCATTTT.

The chain combines TRBV30 with TRBJ2-1; D remains unclear. CDR3 length: 11 residues. Per germline, CDR1 GTSNPN and CDR2 SVGIG (reference sequence). Trimming left V 4 bases short and J 4 bases short, with 5 bases between. This CDR3 reads CAWTGYNEQFF. Written as DNA, the CDR3 is TGTGCCTGGACCGGGTACAATGAGCAGTTCTTC.

The rearrangement joins TRBV5-8 to TRBJ2-3; 9 bases are a match to TRBD1. The J segment lost 5 bases and the V segment lost 0 bases, leaving 7 bases of the junction unmatched. Germline V gives CDR1 SGHTS, CDR2 YDEGEE. The CDR3 totals 16 residues. CDR3 amino acids: CASSLAGTGRGDTQYF. CDR3 DNA sequence: TGTGCCAGCAGCTTGGCCGGGACAGGGAGAGGAGATACGCAGTATTTT.

This rearrangement joins TRBV7-8 to TRBJ2-1, with 8 bases lining up with TRBD2. The germline V gene has CDR1 SGHVS and CDR2 FQNEAQ. V was pared by 5 bases and J by 8 bases, with 11 bases of the junction left unmatched. The CDR3 totals 15 residues. CDR3 coding DNA: TGTGCCAGCAGCCCTGGGGCGGCGGGGGGTTATGAGCAGTTCTTC. As protein: CASSPGAAGGYEQFF. Based on the CDR3 plus reference TRBV7-8 and TRBJ2-1, the full variable domain is GAGVSQSPRYKVAKRGQDVALRCDPISGHVSLFWYQQALGQGPEFLTYFQNEAQLDKSGLPSDRFFAERPEGSVSTLKIQRTQQEDSAVYLCASSPGAAGGYEQFFGPGTRLTVL.

The rearrangement joins TRBV27 to TRBJ1-5; D is uncertain. The CDR3 has 14 amino acids. Germline V gene sequence: CDR1 MNHEY, CDR2 SMNVEV (reference sequence). The ends were cut back, 0 bases at V and 5 bases at J, with 8 bases in the middle. Written as DNA, the CDR3 is TGTGCCAGCAGTTTATCAGGGCCCGATCAGCCCCAGCATTTT. It encodes CASSLSGPDQPQHF.

The chain uses TRBV7-9 and TRBJ1-2, with TRBD1 identical over 9 bases. The CDR3 has 13 amino acids. The V and J ends lost 5 bases and 10 bases, in that order; junction bases with no gene match: 8. Germline V gives CDR1 SEHNR, CDR2 FQNEAQ (reference sequence). CDR3 DNA: TGTGCCAGCAGCCCGGGACAGGGCGCGAACTACACCTTC. Its translation is CASSPGQGANYTF.

The chain joins TRBV5-1 to TRBJ1-1; D is unclear. Germline V gene data show CDR1 as SGHRS and CDR2 as YFSETQ. Trimming shortened V by 4 bases and J by 3 bases, and 13 bases separated the two germline ends. The CDR3 is made up of 14 amino acids. CDR3 DNA sequence: TGCGCCAGCAGCGGAAGTAGTAGGGACACTGAAGCTTTCTTT. It yields the protein CASSGSSRDTEAFF.

V and J are TRBV5-5 and TRBJ2-3, with 7 bases identical to TRBD1. J lost 3 bases, V lost 4 bases, and 11 bases had no gene match. The germline V gene has CDR1 SGHKS and CDR2 YYEKEE (reference sequence). The length of the CDR3 is 16 residues. CDR3 sequence: CASSPQDRAGTDTQYF. CDR3 coding DNA: TGTGCCAGCAGCCCACAAGACAGGGCAGGGACAGATACGCAGTATTTT. The full variable domain, its missing parts supplied by reference TRBV5-5 and TRBJ2-3, is DAGVTQSPTHLIKTRGQQVTLRCSPISGHKSVSWYQQVLGQGPQFIFQYYEKEERGRGNFPDRFSARQFPNYSSELNVNALLLGDSALYLCASSPQDRAGTDTQYFGPGTRLTVL.

CDR3 nucleotide sequence: TGCAGCGTCGCGGAACAGTTCCTTACCGGGGAGCTGTTTTTT. This encodes CSVAEQFLTGELFF. V and J are TRBV29-1 and TRBJ2-2; D is uncertain. The CDR3 is 14 amino acids. Germline CDR1 and CDR2: SQVTM and ANQGSEA. The ends were cut back, 6 bases at V and 5 bases at J, with 16 bases in the middle.

The chain is built from TRBV30 and TRBJ1-2; 7 bases are shared with TRBD1. The germline CDR1 and CDR2 sequences are GTSNPN and SVGIG (reference sequence). This CDR3 spans 12 amino acids. V shed 1 base and J 6 bases; nucleotides not matched to a gene: 2. The CDR3 loop reads CAWSGDSNGYTF. The CDR3 nucleotides read TGTGCCTGGAGTGGGGACAGCAATGGCTACACCTTC.

This chain joins TRBV5-6 and TRBJ2-1; D ambiguous. The germline V and J ends were trimmed by 1 base and 9 bases, with 5 bases remaining between them. Germline lookup yields CDR1 SGHDT and CDR2 YYEEEE. The CDR3 sequence is 11 residues long. The CDR3: CASSLYLEQFF. The CDR3 DNA is TGTGCCAGCAGCTTGTATCTTGAGCAGTTCTTC.

The genes are TRBV30 and TRBJ2-5; no reliable D call. V dropped 0 bases and J dropped 6 bases, with 11 bases sitting between them. CDR1 and CDR2 from the germline V gene are GTSNPN and SVGIG (reference sequence). The CDR3 totals 13 residues. The CDR3, as DNA: TGTGCCTGGAGTGTAGATGATGCCCAGACCCAGTACTTC. This codes for CAWSVDDAQTQYF.

This chain joins TRBV4-1 and TRBJ2-3; weak D call: TRBD2 (5 bases). This CDR3 spans 13 amino acids. The V gene lost 4 bases and the J gene lost 2 bases, with 7 bases spanning the gap. Looked up from germline, CDR1 is MGHRA and CDR2 is YSYEKL. The CDR3 DNA reads as TGCGCCAGCAGCCTCGGACTCACAGATACGCAGTATTTT. Its translation: CASSLGLTDTQYF.

This clone showed up just once. In the same sample, other DNA sequences code for this CDR3. This chain connects TRBV30 to TRBJ2-7; no clear D. Germline V gives CDR1 GTSNPN, CDR2 SVGIG (reference sequence). V shed 0 bases and J shed 4 bases, with 4 bases lying between them. The CDR3 spans 11 residues. The CDR3 nucleotides read TGTGCCTGGAGTGTAACTTACGAGCAGTACTTC. It yields the protein CAWSVTYEQYF. The full variable domain, its missing parts supplied by reference TRBV30 and TRBJ2-7, is SQTIHQWPATLVQPVGSPLSLECTVEGTSNPNLYWYRQAAGRGLQLLFYSVGIGQISSEVPQNLSASRPQDRQFILSSKKLLLSDSGFYLCAWSVTYEQYFGPGTRLTVT.

V and J are TRBV5-1 and TRBJ2-7, with D tentatively TRBD1 (6 bases). Deletions cut 0 bases from V and 5 bases from J, with 6 bases between. Germline-derived CDR1 and CDR2 are SGHRS and YFSETQ. The CDR3 covers 12 residues. CDR3 protein: CASSLAGDEQYF. CDR3 coding DNA: TGCGCCAGCAGCTTGGCAGGGGACGAGCAGTACTTC.

The V call is TRBV5-6, the J call TRBJ2-1; D not resolved. Germline CDR1 and CDR2: SGHDT and YYEEEE. V was pared by 4 bases and J by 10 bases, with 9 bases between. The CDR3 sequence is 11 residues long. The CDR3: CASSRTLEQFF. The CDR3 bases are TGTGCCAGCAGCAGGACCCTGGAGCAGTTCTTC.

This clone was detected a few times. The same CDR3 arises from other DNA sequences in this sample as well. V is TRBV15 and J is TRBJ1-5; D is ambiguous. The CDR3 has 12 residues. Germline loops: CDR1 LNHNV, CDR2 YYDKDF (reference sequence). Trimming took off 0 bases at V and 4 bases at J, with 1 base between the two ends. CDR3 amino acids: CATSRENQPQHF. CDR3 coding DNA: TGTGCCACCAGCAGAGAGAATCAGCCCCAGCATTTT.

The chain links TRBV29-1 to TRBJ2-3, with D possibly matching TRBD2 (6 bases). This CDR3 has 13 residues. Per germline, CDR1 SQVTM and CDR2 ANQGSEA. V dropped 3 bases and J dropped 0 bases, with 7 bases sitting between them. The CDR3 DNA reads as TGCAGCGTTGACAGCGGGAGCACAGATACGCAGTATTTT. It encodes CSVDSGSTDTQYF.

V usage is TRBV20-1 and J usage is TRBJ2-7; D is ambiguous. In germline, CDR1 is DFQATT, CDR2 SNEGSKA (reference sequence). The length of the CDR3 is 9 residues. V was cut by 7 bases and J by 3 bases, with 4 bases left in between. CDR3 DNA sequence: TGCAGTGTTGGCTACGAGCAGTACTTC. Its protein product is CSVGYEQYF.

This clone turned up a few times. V usage is TRBV7-8 and J usage is TRBJ2-7; D gene uncertain. The germline V gene encodes CDR1 SGHVS and CDR2 FQNEAQ. This CDR3 is 14 amino acids long. The V gene lost 1 base and the J gene lost 4 bases, with 11 bases spanning the gap. The CDR3 protein is CASSLDGIGYEQYF. As DNA, the CDR3 is TGTGCCAGCAGCTTAGACGGAATTGGTTACGAGCAGTACTTC.

The rearrangement joins TRBV9 to TRBJ1-5; D not certain. Germline V gene lookup returns CDR1 SGDLS and CDR2 YYNGEE. The CDR3 consists of 15 residues. V was cut by 4 bases and J by 5 bases, with 16 bases left in between. The CDR3 sequence is CASSPGGGQYQPQHF. The DNA of the CDR3 is TGTGCCAGCAGCCCGGGAGGAGGGCAATATCAGCCCCAGCATTTT.

A note on this clone: Other DNA sequences from this sample encode an identical CDR3 as well. The V and J genes are TRBV30 and TRBJ2-1, with a weak D call TRBD2 (6 bases). The germline V and J ends were trimmed by 5 bases and 10 bases, with 15 bases remaining between them. Germline V gene data show CDR1 as GTSNPN and CDR2 as SVGIG (reference sequence). The CDR3 spans 12 residues. CDR3 DNA sequence: TGTGCCTGGTCCGTAGGCGGGGACGAGCAGTTCTTC. This codes for CAWSVGGDEQFF. Full variable domain (rest looked up from reference TRBV30 and TRBJ2-1): SQTIHQWPATLVQPVGSPLSLECTVEGTSNPNLYWYRQAAGRGLQLLFYSVGIGQISSEVPQNLSASRPQDRQFILSSKKLLLSDSGFYLCAWSVGGDEQFFGPGTRLTVL.

The chain couples TRBV4-1 to TRBJ2-1; D might be TRBD2 (6 bases). The germline gives CDR1 MGHRA, CDR2 YSYEKL. The CDR3 consists of 14 residues. The germline V and J ends were trimmed by 2 bases and 8 bases, with 13 bases remaining between them. CDR3 DNA: TGCGCCAGCAGCCAATCAGGCGGGGTGGATGAGCAGTTCTTC. Amino acid sequence: CASSQSGGVDEQFF.

The rearrangement uses TRBV28 and TRBJ1-6, with 7 bases identical to TRBD1. CDR3 size: 13 residues. Germline lookup yields CDR1 MDHEN and CDR2 SYDVKM. V was clipped by 5 bases and J by 11 bases; unmatched bases: 6. The CDR3 DNA reads as TGTGCCAGCAGTGGACAGGACAGCGCACCCCTCCACTTT. It encodes CASSGQDSAPLHF.

V is TRBV18 and J is TRBJ2-1; D is undetermined. The CDR3 sequence is 12 residues long. The V gene lost 6 bases and the J gene lost 5 bases, with 8 bases spanning the gap. Looked up from germline, CDR1 is KGHSH and CDR2 is LQKENI. Here the CDR3 reads CASSTINNEQFF. For the CDR3, the DNA is TGTGCCAGCTCGACGATCAACAATGAGCAGTTCTTC.

Only a few counts were recorded for this clone. The rearrangement uses TRBV7-8 and TRBJ2-6; tentative D call: TRBD2 (6 bases). The CDR3 length is 18 residues. V lost 1 base, J lost 0 bases, and 13 bases lay in between. Per the germline V gene, CDR1 is SGHVS and CDR2 is FQNEAQ. CDR3 bases: TGTGCCAGCAGCTTAGGAGGAGGGAGTTACTCTGGGGCCAACGTCCTGACTTTC. Translated, it gives CASSLGGGSYSGANVLTF.

The rearrangement joins TRBV19 to TRBJ1-6; the match to TRBD1 covers 10 bases. The CDR3 is made up of 15 amino acids. The V gene's germline CDR1 is LNHDA and CDR2 SQIVND (reference sequence). J lost 6 bases, V lost 3 bases, and 2 bases had no gene match. CDR3 region: CASSIGDRGNSPLHF. The DNA for the CDR3 is TGTGCCAGTAGTATCGGGGACAGGGGTAATTCACCCCTCCACTTT.

This clone was observed once. The chain combines TRBV7-8 with TRBJ1-4; D gene ambiguous. The CDR3 spans 13 residues. V was shortened by 5 bases and J by 5 bases, with 9 bases between the two germline ends. Germline V gene sequence: CDR1 SGHVS, CDR2 FQNEAQ. In DNA form, the CDR3 reads TGTGCCAGCAGCCTACTGGGAAATGAAAAACTGTTTTTT. It is translated as CASSLLGNEKLFF.

V usage is TRBV12-5 and J usage is TRBJ2-5; 7 bases match TRBD2. The CDR3 is 15 amino acids. J was trimmed by 5 bases and V by 6 bases; bases with no gene match: 12. Germline assignment: CDR1 LGHNT and CDR2 FRNRAP. The DNA for the CDR3 is TGTGCTAGTGGCGTCGGGACTACAACCGGGGAGACCCAGTACTTC. Its translation is CASGVGTTTGETQYF.

The CDR3 DNA follows: TGCGCCAGCAGCCAAGGCCCCCTGCCCGATGAGCAGTTCTTC. Its translation is CASSQGPLPDEQFF. The chain recombines TRBV4-3 with TRBJ2-1; D not resolved. Trimming cost V 1 base and J 8 bases, with 12 bases left between them. The CDR3 loop spans 14 amino acids. Germline lookup yields CDR1 LGHNA and CDR2 YSLEER.